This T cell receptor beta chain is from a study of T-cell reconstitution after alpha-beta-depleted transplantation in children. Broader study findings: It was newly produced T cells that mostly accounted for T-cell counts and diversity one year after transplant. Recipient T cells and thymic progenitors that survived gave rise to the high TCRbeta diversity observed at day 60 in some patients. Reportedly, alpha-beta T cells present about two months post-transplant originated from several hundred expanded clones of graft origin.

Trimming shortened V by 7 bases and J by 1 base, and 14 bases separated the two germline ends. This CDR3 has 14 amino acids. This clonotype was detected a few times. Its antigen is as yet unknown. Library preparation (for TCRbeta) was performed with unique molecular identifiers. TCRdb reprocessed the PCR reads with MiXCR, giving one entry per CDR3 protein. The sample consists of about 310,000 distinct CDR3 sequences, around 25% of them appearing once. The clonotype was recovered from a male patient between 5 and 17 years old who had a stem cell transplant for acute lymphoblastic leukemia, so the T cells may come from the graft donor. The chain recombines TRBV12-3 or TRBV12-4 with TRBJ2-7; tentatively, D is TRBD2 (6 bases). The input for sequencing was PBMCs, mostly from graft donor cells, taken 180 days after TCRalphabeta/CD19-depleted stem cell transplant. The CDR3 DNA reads TGTGCCAGCAAACCTCTAGCGAAGTCCTACGAGCAGTACTTC. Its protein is CASKPLAKSYEQYF.